These T cell receptor beta chains were read from a single sample in a study of T-cell reconstitution after alpha-beta-depleted transplantation in children. TCRdb analysed the PCR reads with MiXCR anew, one entry per CDR3 protein. The sample lists 150,000 to 250,000 distinct CDR3 sequences, 5% to 6.5% occurring once. Material: PBMCs, obtained before TCRalphabeta/CD19-depleted stem cell transplant. All receptors come from a girl under two years old with combined immunodeficiency, due to receive a stem cell transplant. CDR3s include the opening cysteine and the closing phenylalanine or tryptophan.

v_call: TRBV7-8; cdr3_aa: CASSLATGGLGDTQYF
v_call: TRBV5-5; cdr3_aa: CASSGDRAGYNEQFF
v_call: TRBV9; cdr3_aa: CASSVEGGGRTDTQYF
v_call: TRBV1; cdr3_aa: CTSSRGGGPSGANVLTF
v_call: TRBV28; cdr3_aa: CASSLGGISYNEQFF
v_call: TRBV9; cdr3_aa: CASSAGTTTYEQYF
v_call: TRBV7-8; cdr3_aa: CASSLRLAGGSYTDTQYF
v_call: TRBV6-5; cdr3_aa: CASSYSASGEQYF
v_call: TRBV7-6; cdr3_aa: CASSLLASLSYEQYF
v_call: TRBV6-2/TRBV6-3; cdr3_aa: CASSYPRSGGGSYNEQFF
v_call: TRBV29-1; cdr3_aa: CSVESSGPGYTF
v_call: TRBV5-1; cdr3_aa: CASSLLTGPGETQYF
v_call: TRBV29-1; cdr3_aa: CSVRNDDLYEQYF
v_call: TRBV5-6; cdr3_aa: CASSARDSPYSPLHF
v_call: TRBV7-8; cdr3_aa: CASSLGYSYTEAFF
v_call: TRBV13; cdr3_aa: CASSLVGGAGNTEAFF
v_call: TRBV29-1; cdr3_aa: CSVLAGGLNTQYF
v_call: TRBV7-6; cdr3_aa: CASSLGLGLGGTDTQYF
v_call: TRBV7-2; cdr3_aa: CASSLASSRGGGWNIQYF
v_call: TRBV20-1; cdr3_aa: CSARDPRGALYEQFF
v_call: TRBV29-1; cdr3_aa: CSVHDSTGELFF
v_call: TRBV5-1; cdr3_aa: CASSPGPEMNTGELFF
v_call: TRBV20-1; cdr3_aa: CSASELPGGWLAGSTDTQYF
v_call: TRBV5-4; cdr3_aa: CASGLGLAYSYEQYF
v_call: TRBV29-1; cdr3_aa: CSVEAVENTEAFF
v_call: TRBV28; cdr3_aa: CASSLKMLFLGPQPQHF
v_call: TRBV10-3; cdr3_aa: CAISNRQGWEYF
v_call: TRBV7-3; cdr3_aa: CASSSQGAWDTQYF
v_call: TRBV20-1; cdr3_aa: CSASKLAGGHMSGDTQYF
v_call: TRBV24-1; cdr3_aa: CATSDSEPGLASSYNEQFF
v_call: TRBV5-1; cdr3_aa: CASSLGLAGDSYNEQFF
v_call: TRBV11-2; cdr3_aa: CASSYYRVNTGELFF
v_call: TRBV14; cdr3_aa: CASSQGQGGHQPQHF
v_call: TRBV29-1; cdr3_aa: CSVGEGLGLAGPPEQYF
v_call: TRBV20-1; cdr3_aa: CSAREVEGTYNEQFF
v_call: TRBV7-6; cdr3_aa: CASSLGLAGESEQYF
v_call: TRBV5-1; cdr3_aa: CASSLPSAGNTEAFF
v_call: TRBV3-1; cdr3_aa: CASSQAQGNTQYF
v_call: TRBV5-5; cdr3_aa: CASSLRLAGDNTQYF
v_call: TRBV18; cdr3_aa: CASSPQRGRAEAFF
v_call: TRBV15; cdr3_aa: CATSRDLRGPYEQYF
v_call: TRBV5-1; cdr3_aa: CASSFGPPASYEQYF
v_call: TRBV6-5; cdr3_aa: CASSYSAQTNTEAFF
v_call: TRBV29-1; cdr3_aa: CSVGEGGYNEQFF
v_call: TRBV29-1; cdr3_aa: CSVWGSGRTGELFF
v_call: TRBV7-2; cdr3_aa: CASRRLAGGPHNEQFF
v_call: TRBV10-3; cdr3_aa: CATTATGDDGELFF
v_call: TRBV20-1; cdr3_aa: CSAPRQGLNTEAFF
v_call: TRBV7-2; cdr3_aa: CASRPLRERLDTQYF
v_call: TRBV7-9; cdr3_aa: CASSALGQGENYEQYF